This T cell receptor (beta chain) was documented in a study of blood T cells in healthy people across ages. PCR was performed a second time for about 7 to 11 cycles using a sample-barcoded 5' primer and a J-beta primer mix. From the 5' RACE reads, TCRdb called clonotypes with MiXCR, one entry per CDR3 protein. The data contain about 970,000 distinct CDR3 sequences, 45% to 60% of them singletons. In each sample, at least 6.5 million PBMCs were isolated. This CDR3 has 13 amino acids. The origin of this receptor is a woman in her sixties or seventies in good health. Source material: blood. The V and J genes are TRBV12-3 or TRBV12-4 and TRBJ2-7; the D gene is possibly TRBD1 (5 bases). The J call may be wrong; the DNA end is better matched by TRBJ2-1. As DNA, the CDR3 is TGTGCCAGCAGTGGGGCTCTGGGGAATGAGCAGTTCTTC. Protein sequence: CASSGALGNEQFF.